What follows describes a single T cell receptor (beta chain). Clones were read by immunoSEQ multiplex PCR, and TCRdb kept only the in-frame ones, dropping some. This table holds approximately 740,000 clones, over 65% found once. This sample stems from a study of shared clonotypes between healthy human individuals. The receptor was isolated from a woman aged 25 to 39 in good health. The sample comprised memory CD4+ T cells sorted from blood. Subset described: CD45RA-negative fraction.

The CDR3 nucleotides read TGCGCCAGCAGCATGCAGGGGGATCAAGAGACCCAGTACTTC. Protein sequence: CASSMQGDQETQYF. The rearrangement links TRBV5-1 to TRBJ2-5; 7 bases are a match to TRBD1. From germline, CDR1 is SGHRS and CDR2 YFSETQ. The CDR3 runs to 14 residues. After removal of 4 bases from V and 2 bases from J, the junction contained 5 bases not matched to a gene.